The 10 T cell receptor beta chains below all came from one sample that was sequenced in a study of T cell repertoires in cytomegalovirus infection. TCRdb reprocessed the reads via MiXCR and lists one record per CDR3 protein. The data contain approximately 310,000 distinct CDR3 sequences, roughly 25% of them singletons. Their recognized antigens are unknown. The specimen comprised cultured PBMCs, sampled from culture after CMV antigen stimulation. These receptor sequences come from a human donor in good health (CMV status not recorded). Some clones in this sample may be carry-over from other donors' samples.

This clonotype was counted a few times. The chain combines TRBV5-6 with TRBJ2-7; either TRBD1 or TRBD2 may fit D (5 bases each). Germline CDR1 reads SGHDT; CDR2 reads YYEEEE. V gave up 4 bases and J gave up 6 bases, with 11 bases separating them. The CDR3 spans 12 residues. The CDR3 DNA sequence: TGTGCCAGCAGCCCGACGGGGCGCGAGCAGTACTTC. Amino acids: CASSPTGREQYF.

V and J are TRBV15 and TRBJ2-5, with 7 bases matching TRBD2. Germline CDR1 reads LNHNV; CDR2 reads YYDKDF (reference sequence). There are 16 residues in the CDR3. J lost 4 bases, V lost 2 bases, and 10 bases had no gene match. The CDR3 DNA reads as TGTGCCACCAGCAGACCCCCCCCTAGCGGTCGAGAGACCCAGTACTTC. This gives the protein CATSRPPPSGRETQYF.

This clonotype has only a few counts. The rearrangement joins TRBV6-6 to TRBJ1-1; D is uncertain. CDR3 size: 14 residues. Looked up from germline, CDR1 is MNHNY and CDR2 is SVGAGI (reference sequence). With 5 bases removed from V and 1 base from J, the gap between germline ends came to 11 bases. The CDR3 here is CASSQNRGNTEAFF. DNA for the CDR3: TGTGCCAGCAGTCAAAACCGGGGGAACACTGAAGCTTTCTTT.

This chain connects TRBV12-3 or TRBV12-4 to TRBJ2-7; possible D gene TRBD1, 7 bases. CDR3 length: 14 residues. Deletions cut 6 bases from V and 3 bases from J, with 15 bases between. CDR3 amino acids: CASSQGGSLYEQYF. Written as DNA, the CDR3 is TGTGCCAGCAGCCAGGGGGGCTCCCTCTACGAGCAGTACTTC.

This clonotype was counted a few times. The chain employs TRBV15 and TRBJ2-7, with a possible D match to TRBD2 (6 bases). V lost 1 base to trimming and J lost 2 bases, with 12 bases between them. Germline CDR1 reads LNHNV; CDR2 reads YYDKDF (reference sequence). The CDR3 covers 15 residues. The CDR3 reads CATSRGGLSTYEQYF. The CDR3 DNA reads TGTGCCACCAGCAGAGGGGGACTTTCAACCTACGAGCAGTACTTC. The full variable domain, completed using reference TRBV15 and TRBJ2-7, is DAMVIQNPRYQVTQFGKPVTLSCSQTLNHNVMYWYQQKSSQAPKLLFHYYDKDFNNEADTPDNFQSRRPNTSFCFLDIRSPGLGDTAMYLCATSRGGLSTYEQYFGPGTRLTVT.

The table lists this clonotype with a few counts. CDR3 DNA: TGTGCCAGTAGGGGCGGACGAGAGACCCAGTACTTC. It codes for CASRGGRETQYF. The chain recombines TRBV19 with TRBJ2-5, with D hard to call. The CDR3 length is 12 residues. CDR1 is LNHDA and CDR2 is SQIVND in the germline V gene (reference sequence). Trimming left V 6 bases short and J 4 bases short, with 9 bases between.

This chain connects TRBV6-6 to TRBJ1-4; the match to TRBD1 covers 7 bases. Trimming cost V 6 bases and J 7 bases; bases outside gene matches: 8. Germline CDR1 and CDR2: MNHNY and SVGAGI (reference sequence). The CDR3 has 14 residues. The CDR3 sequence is CASRNQGESEKLFF. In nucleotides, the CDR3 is TGTGCCAGCAGGAACCAGGGGGAATCTGAAAAACTGTTTTTT.

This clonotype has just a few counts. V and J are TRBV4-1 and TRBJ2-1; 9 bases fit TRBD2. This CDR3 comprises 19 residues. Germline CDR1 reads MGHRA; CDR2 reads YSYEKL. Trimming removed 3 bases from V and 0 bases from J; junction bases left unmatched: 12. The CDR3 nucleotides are TGCGCCAGCAGCCAGAAAACCCTCGGACTAGCGAACTCCTACAATGAGCAGTTCTTC. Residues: CASSQKTLGLANSYNEQFF.

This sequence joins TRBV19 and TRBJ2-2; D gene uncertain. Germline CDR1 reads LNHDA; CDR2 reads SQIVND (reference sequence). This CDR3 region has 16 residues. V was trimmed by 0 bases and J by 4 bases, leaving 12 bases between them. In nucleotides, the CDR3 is TGTGCCAGTAGTATAGATCCCCAACATTCCACCGGGGAGCTGTTTTTT. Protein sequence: CASSIDPQHSTGELFF.

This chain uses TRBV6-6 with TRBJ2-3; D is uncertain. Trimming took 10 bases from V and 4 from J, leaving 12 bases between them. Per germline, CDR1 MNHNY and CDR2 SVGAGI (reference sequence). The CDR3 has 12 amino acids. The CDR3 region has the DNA TGTGCCACCGCTCCTACGCCAGATACGCAGTATTTT. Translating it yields CATAPTPDTQYF.